The present entry profiles one T cell receptor beta chain with its context. Its antigen is unknown. Between the trimmed V and J ends, which lost 1 base and 2 bases, there was a span of 13 bases. The length of the CDR3 is 16 residues. The germline V gene has CDR1 SGHDN and CDR2 FVKESK. The data belong to a study of cytomegalovirus exposure and HLA in healthy donors. General study points: The authors later found TCR association rates varying by HLA locus, with DRB1 most and HLA-C fewest. Some TCR beta chains (approximately 180 of them) were listed as cytomegalovirus-associated.

Primers: 60 Vbeta forward and 13 Jbeta reverse. As originally analysed: Tens of millions of unique TCR beta chains, about 12 million shared, were counted in a later analysis. Libraries were prepared by immunoSEQ multiplex PCR; TCRdb keeps only in-frame clonotypes and omits some of them. V, J and clone size were drawn from that table, and D and trimming were deduced from the DNA. Of some 76,000 clones in the sample, around 65% were seen once. The sample comprised PBMCs. The sequence derives from a man aged 60-69 years in good health and CMV-seropositive. The V and J genes are TRBV14 and TRBJ2-3; maybe TRBD2 (5 bases). DNA of the CDR3: TGTGCCAGCAGCCAAGGGGCAGCGCTAGCCACAGATACGCAGTATTTT. Translated: CASSQGAALATDTQYF.